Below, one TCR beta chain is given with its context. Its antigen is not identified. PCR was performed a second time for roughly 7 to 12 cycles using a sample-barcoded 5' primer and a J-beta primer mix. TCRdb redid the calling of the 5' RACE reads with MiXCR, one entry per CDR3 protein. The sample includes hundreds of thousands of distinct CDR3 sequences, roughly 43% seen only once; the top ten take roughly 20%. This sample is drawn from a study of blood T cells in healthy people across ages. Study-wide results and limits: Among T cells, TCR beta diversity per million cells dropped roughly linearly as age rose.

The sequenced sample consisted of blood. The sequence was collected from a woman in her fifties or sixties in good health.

Here the CDR3 DNA reads TGTGCCAGCAGCTTAGAAGAGGCAGGGAGAGATGGCTACACCTTC. Amino acid sequence: CASSLEEAGRDGYTF. V and J are TRBV7-9 and TRBJ1-2; tentative D call: TRBD1 (5 bases). CDR3 length equals 15 residues. Germline V gene data show CDR1 as SEHNR and CDR2 as FQNEAQ (reference sequence). V lost 1 base and J lost 6, with 15 bases in between.